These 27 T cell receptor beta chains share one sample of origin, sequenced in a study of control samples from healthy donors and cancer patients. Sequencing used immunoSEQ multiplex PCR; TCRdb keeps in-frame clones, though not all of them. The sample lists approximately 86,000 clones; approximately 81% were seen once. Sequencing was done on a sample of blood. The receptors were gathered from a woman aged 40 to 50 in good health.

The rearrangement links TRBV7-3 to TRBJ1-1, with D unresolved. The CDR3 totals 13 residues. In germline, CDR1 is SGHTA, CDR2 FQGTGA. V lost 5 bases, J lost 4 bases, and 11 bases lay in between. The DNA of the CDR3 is TGTGCCAGCAGCGAACAGAGCGGCACTGAAGCTTTCTTT. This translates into CASSEQSGTEAFF.

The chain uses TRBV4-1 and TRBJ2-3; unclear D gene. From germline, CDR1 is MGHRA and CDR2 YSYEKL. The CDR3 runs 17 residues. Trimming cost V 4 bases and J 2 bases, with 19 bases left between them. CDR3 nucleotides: TGCGCCAGCAGCCTCAGTCTAGACACCCTTGTCACAGATACGCAGTATTTT. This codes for CASSLSLDTLVTDTQYF.

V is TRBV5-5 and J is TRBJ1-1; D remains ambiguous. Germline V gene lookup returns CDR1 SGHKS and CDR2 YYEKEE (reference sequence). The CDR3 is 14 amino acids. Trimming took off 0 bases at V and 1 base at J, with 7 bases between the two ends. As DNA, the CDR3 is TGTGCCAGCAGCTTGGACAGCCCGAACACTGAAGCTTTCTTT. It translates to CASSLDSPNTEAFF.

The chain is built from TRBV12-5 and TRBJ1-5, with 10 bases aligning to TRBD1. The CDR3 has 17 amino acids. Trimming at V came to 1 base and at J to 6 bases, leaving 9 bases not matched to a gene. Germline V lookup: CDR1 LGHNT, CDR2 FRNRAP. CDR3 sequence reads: CASGLGQGAAYSQPQHF. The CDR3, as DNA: TGTGCTAGTGGTTTGGGACAGGGGGCAGCCTACTCTCAGCCCCAGCATTTT.

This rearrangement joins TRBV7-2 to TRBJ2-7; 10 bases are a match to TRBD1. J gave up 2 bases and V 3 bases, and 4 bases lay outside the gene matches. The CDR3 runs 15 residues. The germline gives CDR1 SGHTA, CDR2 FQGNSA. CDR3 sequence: CASSLTGGAPYEQYF. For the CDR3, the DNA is TGTGCCAGCAGCTTGACAGGGGGCGCGCCCTACGAGCAGTACTTC.

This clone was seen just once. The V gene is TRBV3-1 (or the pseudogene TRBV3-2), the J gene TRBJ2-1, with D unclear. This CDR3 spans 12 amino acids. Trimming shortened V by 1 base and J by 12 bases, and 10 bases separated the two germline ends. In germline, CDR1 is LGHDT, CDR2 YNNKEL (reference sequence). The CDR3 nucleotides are TGTGCCAGCAGCCAAGGGCAGGATGGGCAGTTCTTC. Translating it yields CASSQGQDGQFF.

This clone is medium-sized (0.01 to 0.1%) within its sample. The chain's CDR3 is CASSAGLAGAGNEQFF. CDR3 nucleotides: TGTGCCAGCAGTGCCGGACTAGCGGGGGCTGGGAATGAGCAGTTCTTC. This chain uses TRBV2 with TRBJ2-1; TRBD2 agrees at 13 bases. This CDR3 is built from 16 residues. Germline CDR1 SNHLY, CDR2 FYNNEI. With V trimmed by 4 bases and J by 7 bases, 7 bases remained unmatched. Drawing the rest from reference TRBV2 and TRBJ2-1, the complete variable domain is EPEVTQTPSHQVTQMGQEVILRCVPISNHLYFYWYRQILGQKVEFLVSFYNNEISEKSEIFDDQFSVERPDGSNFTLKIRSTKLEDSAMYFCASSAGLAGAGNEQFFGPGTRLTVL.

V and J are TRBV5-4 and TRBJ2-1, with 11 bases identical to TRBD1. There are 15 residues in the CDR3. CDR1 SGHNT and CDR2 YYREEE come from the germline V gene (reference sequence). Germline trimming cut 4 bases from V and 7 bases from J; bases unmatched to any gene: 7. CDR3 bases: TGTGCCAGCAGCCTCCGGACAGGGGGCTGGAATGAGCAGTTCTTC. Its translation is CASSLRTGGWNEQFF. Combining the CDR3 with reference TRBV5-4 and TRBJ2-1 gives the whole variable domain ETGVTQSPTHLIKTRGQQVTLRCSSQSGHNTVSWYQQALGQGPQFIFQYYREEENGRGNFPPRFSGLQFPNYSSELNVNALELDDSALYLCASSLRTGGWNEQFFGPGTRLTVL.

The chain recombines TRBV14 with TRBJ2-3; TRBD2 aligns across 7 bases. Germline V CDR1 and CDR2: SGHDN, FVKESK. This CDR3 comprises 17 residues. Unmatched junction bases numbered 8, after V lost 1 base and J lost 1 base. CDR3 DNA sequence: TGTGCCAGCAGCCAAGTGTTAGGCGCGGGGGGCACAGATACGCAGTATTTT. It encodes CASSQVLGAGGTDTQYF.

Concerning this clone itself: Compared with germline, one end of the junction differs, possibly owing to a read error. As DNA, the CDR3 is TGTGCCAGCAGTTTCTCGGTAAATGAGAAACTGTTTTTT. It yields the protein CASSFSVNEKLFF. This rearrangement joins TRBV12-3 or TRBV12-4 to TRBJ1-4; D uncertain. The CDR3 covers 13 residues.

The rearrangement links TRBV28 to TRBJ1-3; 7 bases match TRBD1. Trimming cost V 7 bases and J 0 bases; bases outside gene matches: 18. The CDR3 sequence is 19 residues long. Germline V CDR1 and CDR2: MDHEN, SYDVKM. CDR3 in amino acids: CASNPLRDSLYLSGNTIYF. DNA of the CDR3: TGTGCCAGCAACCCACTCCGGGACAGCCTCTACCTCTCTGGAAACACCATATATTTT.

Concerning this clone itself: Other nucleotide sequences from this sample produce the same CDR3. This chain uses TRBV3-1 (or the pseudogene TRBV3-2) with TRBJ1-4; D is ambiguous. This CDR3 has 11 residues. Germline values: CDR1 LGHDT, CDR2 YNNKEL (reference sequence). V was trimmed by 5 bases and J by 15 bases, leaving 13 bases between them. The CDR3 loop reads CASSLPGHLFF. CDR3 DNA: TGTGCCAGCAGCTTACCGGGTCATTTGTTTTTT.

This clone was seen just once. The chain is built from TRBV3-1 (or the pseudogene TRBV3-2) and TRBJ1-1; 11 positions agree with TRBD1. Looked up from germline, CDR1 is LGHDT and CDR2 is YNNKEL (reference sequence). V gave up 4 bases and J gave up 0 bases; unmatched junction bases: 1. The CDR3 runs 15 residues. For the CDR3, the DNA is TGTGCCAGCAGCCGGACAGGGGGCATGAACACTGAAGCTTTCTTT. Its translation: CASSRTGGMNTEAFF.

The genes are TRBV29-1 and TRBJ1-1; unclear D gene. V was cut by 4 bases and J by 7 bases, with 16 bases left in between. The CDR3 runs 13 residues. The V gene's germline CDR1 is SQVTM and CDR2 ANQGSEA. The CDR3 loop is CSVGRREGREAFF. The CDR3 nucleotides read TGCAGCGTTGGCAGGAGGGAGGGCCGTGAAGCTTTCTTT.

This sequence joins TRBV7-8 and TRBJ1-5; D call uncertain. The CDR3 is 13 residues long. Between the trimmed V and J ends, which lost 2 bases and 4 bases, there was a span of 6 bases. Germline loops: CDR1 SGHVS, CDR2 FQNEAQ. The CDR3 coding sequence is TGTGCCAGCAGCTTACGGGGAAATCAGCCCCAGCATTTT. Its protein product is CASSLRGNQPQHF.

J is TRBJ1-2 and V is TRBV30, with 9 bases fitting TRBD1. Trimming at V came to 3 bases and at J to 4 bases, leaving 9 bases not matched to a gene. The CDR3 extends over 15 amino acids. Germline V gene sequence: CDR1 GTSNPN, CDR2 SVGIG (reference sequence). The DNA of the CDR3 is TGTGCCTGGAGGGACACCGGGACAGGGCTCTATGGCTACACCTTC. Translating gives CAWRDTGTGLYGYTF.

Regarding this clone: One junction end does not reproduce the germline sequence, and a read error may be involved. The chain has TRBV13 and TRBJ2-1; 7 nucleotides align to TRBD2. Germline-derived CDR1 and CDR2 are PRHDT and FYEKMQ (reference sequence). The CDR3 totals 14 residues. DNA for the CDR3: TGTGCCGGCAGCTTATGGACTAGGTACAATGAGCAGTTCTTC. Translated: CAGSLWTRYNEQFF.

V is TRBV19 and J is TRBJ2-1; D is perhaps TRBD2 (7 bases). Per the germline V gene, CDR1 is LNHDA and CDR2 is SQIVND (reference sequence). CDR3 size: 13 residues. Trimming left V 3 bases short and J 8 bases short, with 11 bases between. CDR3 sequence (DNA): TGTGCCAGTAGTATGGGGGGGGCCTATGAGCAGTTCTTC. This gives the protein CASSMGGAYEQFF. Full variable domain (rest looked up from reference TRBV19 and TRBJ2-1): DGGITQSPKYLFRKEGQNVTLSCEQNLNHDAMYWYRQDPGQGLRLIYYSQIVNDFQKGDIAEGYSVSREKKESFPLTVTSAQKNPTAFYLCASSMGGAYEQFFGPGTRLTVL.

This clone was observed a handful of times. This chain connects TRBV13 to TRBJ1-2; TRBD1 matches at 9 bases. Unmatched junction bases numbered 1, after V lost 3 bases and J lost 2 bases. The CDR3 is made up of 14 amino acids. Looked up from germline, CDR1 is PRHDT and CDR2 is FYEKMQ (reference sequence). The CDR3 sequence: CASSLGTGNYGYTF. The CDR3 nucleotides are TGTGCCAGCAGCTTGGGGACAGGGAACTATGGCTACACCTTC.

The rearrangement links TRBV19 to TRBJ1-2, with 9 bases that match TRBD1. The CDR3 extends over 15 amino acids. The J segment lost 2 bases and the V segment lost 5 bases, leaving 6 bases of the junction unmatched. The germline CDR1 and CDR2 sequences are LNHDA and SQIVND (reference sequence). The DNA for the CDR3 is TGTGCCAGTAGTCGTGACAGGGGGTTAAACTATGGCTACACCTTC. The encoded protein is CASSRDRGLNYGYTF.

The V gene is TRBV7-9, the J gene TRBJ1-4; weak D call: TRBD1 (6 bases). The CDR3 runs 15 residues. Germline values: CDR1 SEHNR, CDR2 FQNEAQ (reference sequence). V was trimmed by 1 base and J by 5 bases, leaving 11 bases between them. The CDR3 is CASSLGGGANEKLFF. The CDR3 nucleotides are TGTGCCAGCAGCTTAGGTGGGGGGGCGAATGAAAAACTGTTTTTT.

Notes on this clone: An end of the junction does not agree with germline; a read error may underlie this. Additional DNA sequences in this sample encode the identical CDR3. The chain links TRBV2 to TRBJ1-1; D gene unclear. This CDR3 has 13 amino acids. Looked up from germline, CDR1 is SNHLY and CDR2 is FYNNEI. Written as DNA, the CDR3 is TGTGCCAGCAGTGAAGGAGGGTACGGTGAAGCCTTCTTT. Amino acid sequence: CASSEGGYGEAFF.

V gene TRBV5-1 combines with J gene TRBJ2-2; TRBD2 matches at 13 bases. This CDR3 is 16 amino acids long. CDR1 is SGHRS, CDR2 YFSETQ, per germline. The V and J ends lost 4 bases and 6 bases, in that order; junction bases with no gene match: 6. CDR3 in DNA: TGCGCCAGCAGCCTGTCGACTAGCGGGGGGCCCGGGGAGCTGTTTTTT. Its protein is CASSLSTSGGPGELFF.

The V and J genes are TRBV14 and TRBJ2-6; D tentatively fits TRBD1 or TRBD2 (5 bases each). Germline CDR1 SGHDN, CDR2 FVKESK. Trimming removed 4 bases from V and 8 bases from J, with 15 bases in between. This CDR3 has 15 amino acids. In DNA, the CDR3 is TGTGCCAGCAGCCCGGGACCGCTCATGACCAACGTCCTGACTTTC. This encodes CASSPGPLMTNVLTF.

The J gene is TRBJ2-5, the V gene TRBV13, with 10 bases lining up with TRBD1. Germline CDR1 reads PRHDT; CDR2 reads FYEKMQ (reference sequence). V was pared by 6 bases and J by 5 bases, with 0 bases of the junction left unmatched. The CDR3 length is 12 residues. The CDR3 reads CASRDRGETQYF. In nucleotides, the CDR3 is TGTGCCAGCAGGGACAGGGGGGAGACCCAGTACTTC.

Here the CDR3 reads CASSPLGGRGTYNEQFF. The CDR3 bases are TGTGCCAGCTCACCATTGGGGGGGCGGGGTACCTACAATGAGCAGTTCTTC. The rearrangement joins TRBV18 to TRBJ2-1, with a possible D match to TRBD2 (7 bases). The CDR3 is made up of 17 amino acids. Deletions cut 2 bases from V and 2 bases from J, with 16 bases between. The V gene's germline CDR1 is KGHSH and CDR2 LQKENI.

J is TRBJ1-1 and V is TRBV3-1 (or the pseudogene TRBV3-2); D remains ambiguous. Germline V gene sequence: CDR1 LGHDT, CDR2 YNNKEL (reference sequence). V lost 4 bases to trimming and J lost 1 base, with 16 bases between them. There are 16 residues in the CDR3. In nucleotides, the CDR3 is TGTGCCAGCAGCCCAGCGGAGGGATTTTCGAACACTGAAGCTTTCTTT. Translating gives CASSPAEGFSNTEAFF.